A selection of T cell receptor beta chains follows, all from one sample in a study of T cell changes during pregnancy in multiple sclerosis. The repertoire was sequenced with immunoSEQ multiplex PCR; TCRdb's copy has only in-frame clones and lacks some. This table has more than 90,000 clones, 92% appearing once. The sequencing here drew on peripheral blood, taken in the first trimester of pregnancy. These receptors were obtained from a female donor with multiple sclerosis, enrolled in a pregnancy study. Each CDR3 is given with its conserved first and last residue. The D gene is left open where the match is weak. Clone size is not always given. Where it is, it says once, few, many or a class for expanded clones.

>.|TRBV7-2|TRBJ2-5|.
TGTGCCAGCAGCTTAGAGGCGGGTCGAAGGGAGACCCAGTACTTC
CASSLEAGRRETQYF
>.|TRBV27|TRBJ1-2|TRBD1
TGTGCCAGCAGTCTACGGGACAGGGGGAACTATGGCTACACCTTC
CASSLRDRGNYGYTF
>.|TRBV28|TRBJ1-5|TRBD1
TGTGCCAGCAGTTCGGGACAGGGATCCCAGCCCCAGCATTTT
CASSSGQGSQPQHF
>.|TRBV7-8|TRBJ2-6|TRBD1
TGTGCCAGCAGCTTAGTGACACAGGGGAAAAGCTCTGGGGCCAACGTCCTGACTTTC
CASSLVTQGKSSGANVLTF
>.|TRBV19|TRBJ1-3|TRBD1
TGTGCCAGTAGCCTACAGGGGGCGAGTGGAAACACCATATATTTT
CASSLQGASGNTIYF
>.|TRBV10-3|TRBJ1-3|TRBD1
TGTGCCATCAGTCCGGGACAGGGGATGAACACCATATATTTT
CAISPGQGMNTIYF
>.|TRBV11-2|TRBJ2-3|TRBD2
TGTGCCAGCAGCTTAGTATGGCTAGCGGGAGATGCAGATACGCAGTATTTT
CASSLVWLAGDADTQYF
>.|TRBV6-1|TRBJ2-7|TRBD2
TGTGCCAGCAGCGCCGTCGGGGGGTCGGCCTACGAGCAGTACTTC
CASSAVGGSAYEQYF
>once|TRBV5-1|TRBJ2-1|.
TGCGCCAGCAGCTTGGGCCGGGAATCTCCGAGTGGTGAGCAGTTCTTC
CASSLGRESPSGEQFF
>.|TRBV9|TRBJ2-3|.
TGTGCCAGCAGCGTAGCAACAGATACGCAGTATTTT
CASSVATDTQYF
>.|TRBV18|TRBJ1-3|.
TGTGCCAGCTCACCCAGGGACATTAGCTCTGGAAACACCATATATTTT
CASSPRDISSGNTIYF
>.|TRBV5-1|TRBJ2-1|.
TGCGCCAGCAGCTTGTATGGCCTGGCGGGGGCCAACCATGAGCAGTTCTTC
CASSLYGLAGANHEQFF
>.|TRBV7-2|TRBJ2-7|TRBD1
TGTGCCAGCAGCTACCGGGACAGCTCCTACGAGCAGTACTTC
CASSYRDSSYEQYF
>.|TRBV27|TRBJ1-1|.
TGTGCCAGCCAGGGATTCAACACTGAAGCTTTCTTT
CASQGFNTEAFF
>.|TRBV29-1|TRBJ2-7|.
TGCAGCGGGCTGATCGGGGGACAGTACGAGCAGTACTTC
CSGLIGGQYEQYF
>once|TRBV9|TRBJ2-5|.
TGTGCCAGCAGCCCACAGGTTGGGGAGACCCAGTACTTC
CASSPQVGETQYF
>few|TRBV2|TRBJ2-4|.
TGTGCCAGCAGTCCCCTGGCCGGGGACATTCAGTACTTC
CASSPLAGDIQYF
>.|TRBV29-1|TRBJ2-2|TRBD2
TGCAGCGTTTGGACTAGGAACACCGGGGAGCTGTTTTTT
CSVWTRNTGELFF
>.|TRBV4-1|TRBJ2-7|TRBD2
TGCGCCAGCAGCCAAGAGGAAGCGGGACTCCCCTACGAGCAGTACTTC
CASSQEEAGLPYEQYF
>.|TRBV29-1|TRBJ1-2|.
TGCAGCGTTGATGTCAGGGGAAGACGAGGCTATGGCTACACCTTC
CSVDVRGRRGYGYTF
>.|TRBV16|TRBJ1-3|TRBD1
TGTGCCAGCAGCCAATCTCCGCAGGGGGCTCGCACCATATATTTT
CASSQSPQGARTIYF
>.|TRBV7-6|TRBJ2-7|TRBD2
TGTGCCAGCAGCTTAGAAGCGGGAGGCACCTACGAGCAGTACTTC
CASSLEAGGTYEQYF